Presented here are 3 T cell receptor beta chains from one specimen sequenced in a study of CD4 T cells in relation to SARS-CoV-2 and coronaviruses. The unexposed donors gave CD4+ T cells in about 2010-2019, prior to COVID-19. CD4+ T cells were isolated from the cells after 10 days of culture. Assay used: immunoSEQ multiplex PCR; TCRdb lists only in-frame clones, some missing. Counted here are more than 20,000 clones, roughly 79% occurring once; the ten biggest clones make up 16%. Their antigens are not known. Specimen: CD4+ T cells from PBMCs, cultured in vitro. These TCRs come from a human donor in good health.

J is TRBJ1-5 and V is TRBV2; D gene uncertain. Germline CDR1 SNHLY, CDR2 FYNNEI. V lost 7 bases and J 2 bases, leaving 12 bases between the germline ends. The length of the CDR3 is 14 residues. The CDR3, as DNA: TGTGCCAGCACGGCAGGTTTGGGCAATCAGCCCCAGCATTTT. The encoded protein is CASTAGLGNQPQHF.

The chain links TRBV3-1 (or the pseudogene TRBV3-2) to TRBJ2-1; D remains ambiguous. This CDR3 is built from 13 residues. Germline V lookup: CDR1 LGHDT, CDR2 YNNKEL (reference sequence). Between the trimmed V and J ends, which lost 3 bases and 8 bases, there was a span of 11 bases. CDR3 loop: CASSHDLGDEQFF. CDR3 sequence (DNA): TGTGCCAGCAGCCACGACTTGGGCGATGAGCAGTTCTTC.

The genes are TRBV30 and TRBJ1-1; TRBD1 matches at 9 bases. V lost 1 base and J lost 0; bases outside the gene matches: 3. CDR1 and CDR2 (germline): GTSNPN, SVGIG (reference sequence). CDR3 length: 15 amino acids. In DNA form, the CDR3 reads TGTGCCTGGAGTGGGGGGACAGGGTTGAACACTGAAGCTTTCTTT. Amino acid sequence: CAWSGGTGLNTEAFF. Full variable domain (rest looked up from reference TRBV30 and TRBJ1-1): SQTIHQWPATLVQPVGSPLSLECTVEGTSNPNLYWYRQAAGRGLQLLFYSVGIGQISSEVPQNLSASRPQDRQFILSSKKLLLSDSGFYLCAWSGGTGLNTEAFFGQGTRLTVV.